One sample yielded the 17 T cell receptor beta chains listed below, sequenced in a study of metastatic and nonmetastatic thyroid tumors. Using MiXCR, TCRdb reanalyzed the PCR reads. Of approximately 44,000 clones in the sample, 25% to 30% were seen once. No patient received treatment before thyroid surgery. The source material was blood. These receptors all come from a male donor with papillary thyroid cancer or a benign thyroid nodule (not recorded which). Some clones in this sample may be carry-over from other donors' samples.

The rearrangement joins TRBV4-2 to TRBJ2-1, with D hard to call. This CDR3 is built from 17 residues. CDR1 and CDR2 from the germline V gene are LGHNA and YNFKEQ. V was pared by 5 bases and J by 0 bases, with 17 bases between. The CDR3 DNA sequence: TGTGCCAGCAGCGACATTGAGGTTACCAGCTCCTACAATGAGCAGTTCTTC. Its translation: CASSDIEVTSSYNEQFF.

This clone was found a few times. One end of the junction is discordant with germline, which a read error may explain. This chain uses TRBV20-1 with TRBJ2-7; D is unclear. This CDR3 comprises 14 residues. CDR1 and CDR2 (germline): DFQATT, SNEGSKA (reference sequence). The CDR3 protein is CSAAKVRASHEQYF. The CDR3 bases are TGCAGTGCCGCGAAGGTTAGGGCCTCCCACGAGCAGTACTTC.

With regard to this clone: A much larger clone differs from this one at a single base, so this may be a read error. Other nucleotide sequences in the sample specify the same CDR3. V and J are TRBV27 and TRBJ2-7, with 11 bases lining up with TRBD2. The CDR3 totals 15 residues. The trim removed 7 bases at V and 4 bases at J, leaving 9 bases unmatched. Germline V gene lookup returns CDR1 MNHEY and CDR2 SMNVEV (reference sequence). CDR3 amino acids: CASTSGRRGAYEQYF. For the CDR3, the DNA is TGTGCCAGCACTAGCGGGAGGAGGGGCGCATACGAGCAGTACTTC.

J is TRBJ2-3 and V is TRBV11-3, with D perhaps matching TRBD2 (6 bases). V lost 0 bases and J lost 11, with 9 bases in between. CDR3 length: 12 amino acids. Looked up from germline, CDR1 is SGHNT and CDR2 is YENEEA. In DNA form, the CDR3 reads TGTGCCAGCAGCTTAGAGAATAGCGGGCAGTATTTT. It translates to CASSLENSGQYF.

This clone was observed at least ten times. A read error may be the cause here, since a much bigger clone is one base away. The missing conserved phenylalanine or tryptophan at the end of this CDR3 makes a read error likely. V gene TRBV30 combines with J gene TRBJ1-1; D remains unclear. V lost 7 bases and J 0 bases, leaving 9 bases between the germline ends. The CDR3 is 12 amino acids. In germline, CDR1 is GTSNPN, CDR2 SVGIG (reference sequence). This chain's CDR3 is CALNLMNTEAFL. The CDR3 nucleotides are TGTGCCTTAAATCTCATGAACACTGAAGCTTTCCTT.

This clone was seen ten or more times. The chain recombines TRBV29-1 with TRBJ2-3; tentatively, D is TRBD2 (5 bases). This CDR3 spans 15 amino acids. V lost 6 bases and J 3 bases, leaving 19 bases between the germline ends. Per germline, CDR1 SQVTM and CDR2 ANQGSEA. CDR3 in amino acids: CSVGGPRTETDTQYF. The CDR3 DNA follows: TGCAGCGTCGGAGGACCGAGAACGGAAACAGATACGCAGTATTTT.

There are many counts of this clone. V usage is TRBV12-3 or TRBV12-4 and J usage is TRBJ1-1, with unresolved D. Trimming removed 6 bases at V and 8 bases at J, with 7 bases between. The CDR3 contains 10 residues. The CDR3 is CASRGPEAFF. DNA of the CDR3: TGTGCCAGCAGAGGACCCGAAGCTTTCTTT.

This clone was detected many times. V usage is TRBV20-1 and J usage is TRBJ2-3; 8 nucleotides match TRBD2. Looked up from germline, CDR1 is DFQATT and CDR2 is SNEGSKA (reference sequence). V lost 1 base to trimming and J lost 4 bases; unmatched junction nucleotides: 7. The CDR3 extends over 15 amino acids. CDR3 coding DNA: TGCAGTGCTAGAGTCGACAGCGGGAGTGCAGATACGCAGTATTTT. Translation gives CSARVDSGSADTQYF.

CDR3 loop: CATGAGGHSDTQYF. In DNA, the CDR3 is TGTGCCACTGGGGCGGGGGGGCATTCAGATACGCAGTATTTT. This chain connects TRBV15 to TRBJ2-3; 9 positions match TRBD2. This CDR3 has 14 amino acids. Germline V gene data show CDR1 as LNHNV and CDR2 as YYDKDF (reference sequence). The V and J ends lost 9 bases and 4 bases, in that order; junction bases with no gene match: 8.

This clone was counted ten times or more. V is TRBV5-6 and J is TRBJ2-7; D gene uncertain. Trimming shortened V by 4 bases and J by 3 bases, and 17 bases separated the two germline ends. This CDR3 has 15 residues. CDR1 and CDR2 from the germline V gene are SGHDT and YYEEEE. The CDR3, as DNA: TGTGCCAGCAGCCCTCGATACCACGGCTACTACGAGCAGTACTTC. Translation: CASSPRYHGYYEQYF.

In its sample, this clone was seen many times. Likely a read error: the CDR3 ends without its conserved phenylalanine or tryptophan. The DNA is left out, because the CDR3 cannot be placed on it with certainty; the CDR3 is given as TCRdb lists it. J is TRBJ2-6 and V is TRBV9; TRBD1, the D gene given by the table, was not confirmed from the DNA. The CDR3 contains 8 residues when both ends are counted. Per the germline V gene, CDR1 is SGDLS and CDR2 is YYNGEE. The CDR3 reads CASSAKGL.

This chain links TRBV2 with TRBJ2-3, with TRBD2 as a possible D gene (6 bases). The CDR3 spans 15 residues. Germline V CDR1 and CDR2: SNHLY, FYNNEI. The germline V and J ends were trimmed by 5 bases and 6 bases, with 18 bases remaining between them. The CDR3 region has the DNA TGTGCCAGCAGTCTTCCGCTGGGGGGAGCTGATACGCAGTATTTT. It yields the protein CASSLPLGGADTQYF.

This rearrangement joins TRBV5-1 to TRBJ2-7; 8 bases are a match to TRBD2. The CDR3 totals 16 residues. Germline trimming cut 4 bases from V and 1 base from J; bases unmatched to any gene: 10. In germline, CDR1 is SGHRS, CDR2 YFSETQ. The CDR3, as DNA: TGCGCCAGCAGCACCCTCTTGGGCGGGAGGTCCTACGAGCAGTACTTC. It encodes CASSTLLGGRSYEQYF.

The rearrangement joins TRBV7-9 to TRBJ2-2; 7 nucleotides align to TRBD1. In germline, CDR1 is SEHNR, CDR2 FQNEAQ (reference sequence). Trimming at V came to 5 bases and at J to 14 bases, leaving 11 bases not matched to a gene. This CDR3 spans 13 amino acids. The CDR3 DNA follows: TGTGCCAGCAGCCCATCGTCGACAGGGCATCTGTTTTTT. Translation: CASSPSSTGHLFF.

V is TRBV20-1 and J is TRBJ2-2, with 9 bases matching TRBD1. Germline CDR1 is DFQATT and CDR2 is SNEGSKA (reference sequence). V dropped 4 bases and J dropped 5; count of bases not matched to a gene: 11. This CDR3 region has 16 residues. CDR3 amino acids: CSAKPGQGLYTGELFF. The CDR3 region has the DNA TGCAGTGCTAAGCCGGGACAGGGCCTGTATACCGGGGAGCTGTTTTTT.

This clone was seen at least ten times. Other DNA sequences in the sample encode the same CDR3. This rearrangement joins TRBV3-1 to TRBJ2-1, with 9 bases that match TRBD2. Germline V gene sequence: CDR1 LGHDT, CDR2 YNNKEL (reference sequence). V was clipped by 3 bases and J by 6 bases; unmatched bases: 6. This CDR3 contains 15 residues. CDR3 region: CASSQAGGPGNEQFF. The CDR3 DNA reads TGTGCCAGCAGCCAGGCGGGAGGGCCCGGCAATGAGCAGTTCTTC.

Regarding this clone: Other DNA sequences in this sample translate to the same CDR3. The chain is built from TRBV6-2 or TRBV6-3 and TRBJ2-6, with 8 nucleotides matching TRBD2. The CDR3 is 18 amino acids. The junction had 10 bases not matched to a gene; V was cut back by 5 bases and J by 1 base. The germline V gene has CDR1 MNHEY and CDR2 SVGEGT. The CDR3 region is CASSPLREGLSGANVLTF. Written as DNA, the CDR3 is TGTGCCAGCAGTCCCCTCCGGGAGGGCCTTTCTGGGGCCAACGTCCTGACTTTC.